This T cell receptor beta chain appears in the sequencing data of a study of molecular identifiers for immune sequencing clone quantification. Looking at the study overall: Replicates involved a five-way split of RNA from roughly 21,000 or 96,000 naive CD8 cells, with sequencing of four.

Only a few counts were recorded for this clonotype. Germline V gene sequence: CDR1 DFQATT, CDR2 SNEGSKA (reference sequence). The CDR3 runs to 10 residues. With 6 bases removed from V and 3 bases from J, the gap between germline ends came to 6 bases. Previously described methods and listed TCR primers produced bulk TCR libraries. Via MiXCR, TCRdb re-called the PCR reads, giving one row per CDR3 protein. The sample has approximately 90,000 distinct CDR3 sequences; over 20% are singletons. The receptor's source is a human donor in good health. Some libraries in this study had Jurkat cell RNA spiked in. Sample: naive CD8+ T cells from blood, with Jurkat cell RNA spiked in. This sample's subset: FACS-sorted CD8+CD4-CCR7+CD45RA+ naive T cells. The chain joins TRBV20-1 to TRBJ2-7; no firm D call. The CDR3 region has the DNA TGCAGTGCCAGGAACTACGAGCAGTACTTC. Translation gives CSARNYEQYF.